These 5 T cell receptor beta chains originate from one sample sequenced in a study of shared clonotypes between healthy human individuals. Naivety among CD8 cells was defined by CD45RO negativity and positive CCR7 selection, thereby excluding terminally differentiated effector memory CD45RA+ cells. Method: immunoSEQ multiplex PCR; TCRdb's copy keeps in-frame clones and lacks some. The data contain more than 2 million clones, roughly 95% of them singletons. Sequences were obtained from naive CD8+ T cells from PBMCs. Every receptor here comes from a man younger than 30 in good health. Some clones in this sample may be carry-over from other donors' samples.

Concerning this clone: Other DNA sequences in this specimen translate into the identical CDR3. The chain combines TRBV5-6 with TRBJ2-7; 7 bases align to TRBD2. With V trimmed by 0 bases and J by 1 base, 4 bases remained unmatched. Germline V gives CDR1 SGHDT, CDR2 YYEEEE. This CDR3 is 15 amino acids long. The CDR3 spells CASSLGLAESYEQYF. CDR3 bases: TGTGCCAGCAGCTTGGGTCTAGCGGAATCCTACGAGCAGTACTTC.

V is TRBV7-8 and J is TRBJ2-7, with 12 bases aligning to TRBD2. V was clipped by 5 bases and J by 0 bases; unmatched bases: 14. The CDR3 runs to 19 residues. CDR1 SGHVS and CDR2 FQNEAQ come from the germline V gene. For the CDR3, the DNA is TGTGCCAGCAGCATGCTACTAGCGGGAGGAACTCTGGGCTCCTACGAGCAGTACTTC. This codes for CASSMLLAGGTLGSYEQYF.

V usage is TRBV4-1 and J usage is TRBJ2-5, with no clear D. CDR3 length: 15 amino acids. V was trimmed by 0 bases and J by 4 bases, leaving 12 bases between them. Germline V CDR1 and CDR2: MGHRA, YSYEKL. CDR3 bases: TGCGCCAGCAGCCAAGAGGACCGAATGGGAGAGACCCAGTACTTC. This gives the protein CASSQEDRMGETQYF.

The chain joins TRBV28 to TRBJ2-1; 7 bases are shared with TRBD1. The junction had 4 bases not matched to a gene; V was cut back by 6 bases and J by 5 bases. The CDR3 contains 13 residues. CDR1 and CDR2 from the germline V gene are MDHEN and SYDVKM. The CDR3: CASSEQGNNEQFF. DNA of the CDR3: TGTGCCAGCAGCGAACAGGGGAACAATGAGCAGTTCTTC.

The DNA of the CDR3 is TGTGCCAGCAGCCCGGGGAGGGACTACGAGCAGTACTTC. This gives the protein CASSPGRDYEQYF. This sequence joins TRBV6-6 and TRBJ2-7; TRBD2 matches at 7 bases. V lost 6 bases to trimming and J lost 3 bases; unmatched junction nucleotides: 5. This CDR3 contains 13 residues. Germline assignment: CDR1 MNHNY and CDR2 SVGAGI (reference sequence).